This T cell receptor beta chain was retrieved from a study of T cells in Graves' hyperthyroidism and ophthalmopathy. Whole-study findings and limits: For ophthalmopathy, model prediction preceded onset by a median 6.5 months. In the analysis, a 13 V-J model separated ophthalmopathy from stable hyperthyroidism.

As to this clonotype: Antigen: not known.

A patient was excluded if there was uncontrolled infection, other autoimmune disease, pregnancy or lactation. Every diagnosis used clinical symptoms, serum thyroxine and TRAb, thyroid ultrasound and orbital computed tomography. There were TCR beta CDR3 regions amplified from RNA transcripts. Using the HTBI primer set, a first-round RT-PCR was run on the TCR CDR3. TCRdb fed the multiplex PCR reads into MiXCR, producing one record per CDR3 protein. This table has 240,000 or so distinct CDR3 sequences, about a sixth appearing once. The receptor was derived from a woman aged 18-35 years with Graves' ophthalmopathy. Sequencing was done on a sample of blood.

CDR3 DNA sequence: TGTGCCAGCAGCCTCCACATGACTAGCGGGAGGTATGAGCAGTTCTTC. Residues: CASSLHMTSGRYEQFF. This chain joins TRBV9 and TRBJ2-1; 13 positions agree with TRBD2. Germline V gives CDR1 SGDLS, CDR2 YYNGEE. V was clipped by 4 bases and J by 8 bases; unmatched bases: 9. The CDR3 is 16 residues long.